This TCR beta chain was found in a study of response to subunit inactivated influenza vaccine. Broader study findings: There was a suggestion from the authors that each seasonal influenza vaccination recruits few new T cells.

Only a few counts were recorded for this clonotype. Its specificity is unknown. TCRdb re-called the RT-PCR reads through MiXCR, storing one row per CDR3 protein. There are a few hundred thousand distinct CDR3 sequences in the sample; approximately 14% occur only once, and around 10% lies in the top ten. This CDR3 comprises 17 residues. V shed 1 base and J 7 bases; nucleotides not matched to a gene: 12. Germline values: CDR1 KGHSH, CDR2 LQKENI. The chain employs TRBV18 and TRBJ2-1; TRBD2 matches 8 bases. The specimen was PBMCs from blood, collected about 12 days after vaccination. This sequence was found in a man aged 45-60 years who received an inactivated influenza vaccine. The DNA of the CDR3 is TGTGCCAGCTCACCACGACTACGAGCGGGAGAAGGAAATGAGCAGTTCTTC. This encodes CASSPRLRAGEGNEQFF.